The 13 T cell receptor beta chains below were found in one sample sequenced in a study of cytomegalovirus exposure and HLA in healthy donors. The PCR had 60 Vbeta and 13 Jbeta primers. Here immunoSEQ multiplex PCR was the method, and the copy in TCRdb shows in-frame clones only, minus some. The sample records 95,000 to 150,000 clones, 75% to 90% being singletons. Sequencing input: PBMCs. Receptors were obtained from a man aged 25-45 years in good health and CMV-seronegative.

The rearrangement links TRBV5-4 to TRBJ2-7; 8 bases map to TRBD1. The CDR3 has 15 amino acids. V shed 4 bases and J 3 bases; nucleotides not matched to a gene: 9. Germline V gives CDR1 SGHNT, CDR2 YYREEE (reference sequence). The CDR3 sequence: CASSPTRDRIYEQYF. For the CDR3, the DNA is TGTGCCAGCAGCCCCACCCGGGACAGGATCTACGAGCAGTACTTC.

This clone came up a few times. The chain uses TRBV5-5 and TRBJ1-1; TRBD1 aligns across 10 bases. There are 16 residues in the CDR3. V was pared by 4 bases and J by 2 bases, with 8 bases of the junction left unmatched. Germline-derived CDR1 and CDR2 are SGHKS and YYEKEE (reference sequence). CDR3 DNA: TGTGCCAGCAGCCTCGCCGGGACAGGGGTTAACACTGAAGCTTTCTTT. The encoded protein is CASSLAGTGVNTEAFF. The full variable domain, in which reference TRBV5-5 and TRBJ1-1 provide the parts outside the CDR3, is DAGVTQSPTHLIKTRGQQVTLRCSPISGHKSVSWYQQVLGQGPQFIFQYYEKEERGRGNFPDRFSARQFPNYSSELNVNALLLGDSALYLCASSLAGTGVNTEAFFGQGTRLTVV.

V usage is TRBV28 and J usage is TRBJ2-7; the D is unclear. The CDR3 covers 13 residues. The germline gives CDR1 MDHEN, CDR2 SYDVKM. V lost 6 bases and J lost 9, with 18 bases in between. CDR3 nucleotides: TGTGCCAGCAGGGGCACACCCCATCCTGGGCAGTACTTC. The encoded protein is CASRGTPHPGQYF.

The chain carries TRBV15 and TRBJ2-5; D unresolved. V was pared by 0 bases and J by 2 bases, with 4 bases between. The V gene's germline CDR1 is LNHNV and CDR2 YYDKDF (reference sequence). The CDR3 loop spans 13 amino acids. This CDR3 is CATSRERQETQYF. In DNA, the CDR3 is TGTGCCACCAGCAGAGAACGGCAAGAGACCCAGTACTTC.

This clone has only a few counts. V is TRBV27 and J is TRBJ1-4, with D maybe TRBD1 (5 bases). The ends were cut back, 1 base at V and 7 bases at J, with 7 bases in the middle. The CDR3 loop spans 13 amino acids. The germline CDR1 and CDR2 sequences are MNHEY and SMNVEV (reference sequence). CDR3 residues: CASSLFRGEKLFF. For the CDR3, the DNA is TGTGCCAGCAGTTTATTTAGGGGTGAAAAACTGTTTTTT.

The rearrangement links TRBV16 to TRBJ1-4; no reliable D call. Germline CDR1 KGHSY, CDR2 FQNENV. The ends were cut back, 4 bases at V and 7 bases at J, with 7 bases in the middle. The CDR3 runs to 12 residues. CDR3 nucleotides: TGTGCCAGCAGCCCGAGAGGTGAAAAACTGTTTTTT. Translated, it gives CASSPRGEKLFF.

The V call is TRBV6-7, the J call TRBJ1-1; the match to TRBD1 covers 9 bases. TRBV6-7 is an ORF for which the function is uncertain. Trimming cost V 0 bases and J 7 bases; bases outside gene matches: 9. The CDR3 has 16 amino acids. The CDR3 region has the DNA TGTGCCAGCAGTTACTCGGGGCGGGACAGGGAAGTTGAAGCTTTCTTT. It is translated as CASSYSGRDREVEAFF.

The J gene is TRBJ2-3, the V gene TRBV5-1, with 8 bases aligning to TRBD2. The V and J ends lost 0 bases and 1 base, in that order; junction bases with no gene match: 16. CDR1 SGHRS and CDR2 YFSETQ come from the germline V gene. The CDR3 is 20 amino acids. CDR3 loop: CASSLGWRARGGRGTDTQYF. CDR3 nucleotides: TGCGCCAGCAGCTTGGGGTGGCGGGCCCGGGGGGGCCGGGGCACAGATACGCAGTATTTT.

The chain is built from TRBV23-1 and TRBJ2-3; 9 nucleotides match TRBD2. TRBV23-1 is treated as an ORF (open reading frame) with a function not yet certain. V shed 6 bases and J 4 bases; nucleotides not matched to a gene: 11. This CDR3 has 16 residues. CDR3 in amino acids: CASSPKGRGGADTQYF. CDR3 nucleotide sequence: TGCGCCAGCAGCCCCAAGGGGCGGGGGGGAGCAGATACGCAGTATTTT.

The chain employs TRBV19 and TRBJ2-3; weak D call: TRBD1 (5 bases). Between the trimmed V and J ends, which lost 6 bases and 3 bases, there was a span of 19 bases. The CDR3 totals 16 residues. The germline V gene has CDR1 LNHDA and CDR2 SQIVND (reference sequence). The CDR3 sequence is CASRTPKGVGTDTQYF. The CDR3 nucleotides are TGTGCCAGTAGAACCCCGAAAGGGGTGGGGACAGATACGCAGTATTTT. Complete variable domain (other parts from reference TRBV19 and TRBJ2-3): DGGITQSPKYLFRKEGQNVTLSCEQNLNHDAMYWYRQDPGQGLRLIYYSQIVNDFQKGDIAEGYSVSREKKESFPLTVTSAQKNPTAFYLCASRTPKGVGTDTQYFGPGTRLTVL.

CDR3 residues: CASRTGTGGTEAFF. The CDR3 DNA follows: TGTGCCAGCAGGACGGGGACAGGGGGCACTGAAGCTTTCTTT. The chain couples TRBV7-9 to TRBJ1-1; TRBD1 matches at 11 bases. Unmatched junction bases numbered 4, after V lost 6 bases and J lost 4 bases. The CDR3 covers 14 residues. Germline V gives CDR1 SEHNR, CDR2 FQNEAQ (reference sequence).

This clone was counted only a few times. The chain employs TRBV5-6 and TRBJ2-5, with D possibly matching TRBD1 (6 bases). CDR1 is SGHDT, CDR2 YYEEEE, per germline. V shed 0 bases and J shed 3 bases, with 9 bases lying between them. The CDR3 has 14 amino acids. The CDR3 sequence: CASSLAYREETQYF. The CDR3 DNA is TGTGCCAGCAGCTTGGCCTACAGGGAAGAGACCCAGTACTTC.

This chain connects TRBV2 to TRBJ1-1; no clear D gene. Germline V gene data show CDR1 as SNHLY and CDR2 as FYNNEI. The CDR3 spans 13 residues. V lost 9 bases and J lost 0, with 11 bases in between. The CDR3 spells CARWAGMNTEAFF. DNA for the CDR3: TGTGCCAGGTGGGCCGGTATGAACACTGAAGCTTTCTTT.